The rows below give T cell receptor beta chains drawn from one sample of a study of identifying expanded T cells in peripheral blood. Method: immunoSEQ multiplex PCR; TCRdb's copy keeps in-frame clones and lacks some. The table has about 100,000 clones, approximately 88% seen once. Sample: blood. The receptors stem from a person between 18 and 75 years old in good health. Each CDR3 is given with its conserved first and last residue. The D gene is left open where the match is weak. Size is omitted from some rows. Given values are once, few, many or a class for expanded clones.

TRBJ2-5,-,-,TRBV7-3,TGTGCCAGCAGCACGACAGACCAAGAGACCCAGTACTTC,CASSTTDQETQYF
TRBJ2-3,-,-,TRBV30,TGTGCCTGGAACCCGGGGCCCGGCACAGATACGCAGTATTTT,CAWNPGPGTDTQYF
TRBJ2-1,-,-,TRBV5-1,TGCGCCAGCAGCTTGGGGGGGAGCTCCTACAATGAGCAGTTCTTC,CASSLGGSSYNEQFF
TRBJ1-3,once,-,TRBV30,TGTGCCTGGGGAACTGGAAACACCATATATTTT,CAWGTGNTIYF
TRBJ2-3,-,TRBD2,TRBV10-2,TGCGCCAGCGGCGAAGGGAGACTAGCGGGGGGGCCACGCACAGATACGCAGTATTTT,CASGEGRLAGGPRTDTQYF
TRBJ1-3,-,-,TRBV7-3,TGTGCCAGCAGGTGCGTGGATTTT,CASRCVDF
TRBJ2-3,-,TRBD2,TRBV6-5,TGTGCCAGCACCGGGGGGGATACGCAGTATTTT,CASTGGDTQYF
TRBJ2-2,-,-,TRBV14,TGTGCCAGCAGCCAACAGGGCACCGGGGAGCTGTTTTTT,CASSQQGTGELFF
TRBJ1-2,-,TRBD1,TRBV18,TGTGCCAGCTCACGGAACCGGGACAGGCGGGTTGCTAACTATGGCTACACCTTC,CASSRNRDRRVANYGYTF
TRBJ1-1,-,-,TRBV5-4,TGTGCCAGCAGCTTGGAAGTTGGGGGGGGTCGGAACACTGAAGCTTTCTTT,CASSLEVGGGRNTEAFF
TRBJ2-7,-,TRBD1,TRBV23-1,TGCGCCAGCAGTCACCTGGGACAGGGCAGTTTATGCGAGCAGTACTTC,CASSHLGQGSLCEQYF
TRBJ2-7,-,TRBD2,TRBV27,TGTGCCAGCAAACCTGGACTAGCGGGAGTCAAAGAGCAGTACTTC,CASKPGLAGVKEQYF
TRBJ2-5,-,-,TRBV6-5,TGTGCCAGCAGTTACTCAAATAGACAGACCCAGTACTTC,CASSYSNRQTQYF
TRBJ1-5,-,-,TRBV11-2,TGTGCCAGCAGCGTCAGTCCAGGGTTTCAGCCCCAGCATTTT,CASSVSPGFQPQHF
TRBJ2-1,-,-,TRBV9,TGTGCCAGCAGCGTAGGGGACGACAATGAGCAGTTCTTC,CASSVGDDNEQFF
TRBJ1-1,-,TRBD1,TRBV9,TGTGCCAGCAGCCCCCAGACAGGGGGACCTGAAGCTTTCTTT,CASSPQTGGPEAFF
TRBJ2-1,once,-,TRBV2,TGTGCCAGCAGTTGGAGCTACAATGAGCAGTTCTTC,CASSWSYNEQFF
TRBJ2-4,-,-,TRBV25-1,TGTGCCAGCAGTGAAGGTCAGGGGATAAACATTCAGTACTTC,CASSEGQGINIQYF
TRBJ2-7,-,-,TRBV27,TGTGCCAGCAGTTTCTCGGGCCTTCGCCCTACCGAGCAGTACTTC,CASSFSGLRPTEQYF
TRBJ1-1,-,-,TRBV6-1,TGTGCCAGCAGTGAAGCAGGGTTTGGCACTGAAGCTTTCTTT,CASSEAGFGTEAFF
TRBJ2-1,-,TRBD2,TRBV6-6,TGTGCCAGCAACAAGGGGCTAGCGGGAGGCAATGAGCAGTTCTTC,CASNKGLAGGNEQFF
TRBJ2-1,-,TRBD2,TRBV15,TGTGCCACCAGCAGAGATCAGGGCGGGAGGAGGAATGAGCAGTTCTTC,CATSRDQGGRRNEQFF
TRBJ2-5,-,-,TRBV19,TGTGCCAGTAGGGACCAGGTGGGGGAGACCCAGTACTTC,CASRDQVGETQYF
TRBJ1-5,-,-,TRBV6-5,TGTGCCAGCAGTTATACGGGGAATCAGCCCCAGCATTTT,CASSYTGNQPQHF
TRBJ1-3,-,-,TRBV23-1,TGCGCCAGCAGTTACAATAAGATACGGGATAACTACTCTGGAAACACCATATATTTT,CASSYNKIRDNYSGNTIYF
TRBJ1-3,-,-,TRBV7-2,TGTGCCAGCAGCTCCTCACAGGGCGCCTCTGGAAACACCATATATTTT,CASSSSQGASGNTIYF
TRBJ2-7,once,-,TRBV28,TGTGCCAGCAGTCTGGCCCAACCAGGCGGGCCACTCTACGAGCAGTACTTC,CASSLAQPGGPLYEQYF
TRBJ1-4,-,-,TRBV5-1,TGCGCCAGCAGCGCCGACATTCCAACTAATGAAAAACTGTTTTTT,CASSADIPTNEKLFF
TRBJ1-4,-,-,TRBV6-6,TGTGCCAGCAGTCCTACGGCGGGTAGTAATGAAAAACTGTTTTTT,CASSPTAGSNEKLFF
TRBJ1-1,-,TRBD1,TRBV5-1,TGCGCCAGCAGCTTGGCCGGGACAGGGAACACTGAAGCTTTCTTT,CASSLAGTGNTEAFF
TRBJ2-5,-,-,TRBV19,TGTGCCAGTAGTATAAGTGGAGAGACCCAGTACTTC,CASSISGETQYF
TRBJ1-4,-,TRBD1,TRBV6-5,TGTGCCAGCAGTTCCCCCCAGGGGGGAAATGAAAAACTGTTTTTT,CASSSPQGGNEKLFF